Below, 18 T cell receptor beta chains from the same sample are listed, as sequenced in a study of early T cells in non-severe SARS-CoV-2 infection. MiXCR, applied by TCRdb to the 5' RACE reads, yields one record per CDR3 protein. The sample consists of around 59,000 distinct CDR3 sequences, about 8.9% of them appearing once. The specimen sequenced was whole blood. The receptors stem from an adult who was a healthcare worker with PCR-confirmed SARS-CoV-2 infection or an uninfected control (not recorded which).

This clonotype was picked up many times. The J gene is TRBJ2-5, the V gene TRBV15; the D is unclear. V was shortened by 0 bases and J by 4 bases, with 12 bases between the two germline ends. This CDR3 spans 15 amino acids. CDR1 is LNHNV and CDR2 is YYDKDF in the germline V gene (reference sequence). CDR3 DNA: TGTGCCACCAGCAGAGAGGGTCTTCAAGGAGAGACCCAGTACTTC. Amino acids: CATSREGLQGETQYF.

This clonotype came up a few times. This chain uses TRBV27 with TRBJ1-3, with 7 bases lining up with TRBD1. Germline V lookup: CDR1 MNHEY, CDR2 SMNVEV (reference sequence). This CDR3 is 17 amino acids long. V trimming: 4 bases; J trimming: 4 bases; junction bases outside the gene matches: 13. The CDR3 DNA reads TGTGCCAGCAGTTCTAACCTTGGACAGGTCGGGGGAAACACCATATATTTT. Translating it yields CASSSNLGQVGGNTIYF.

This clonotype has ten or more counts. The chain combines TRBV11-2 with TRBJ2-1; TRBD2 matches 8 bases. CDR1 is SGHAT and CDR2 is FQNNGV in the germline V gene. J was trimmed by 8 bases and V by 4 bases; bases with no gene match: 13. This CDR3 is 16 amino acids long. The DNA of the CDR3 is TGTGCCAGCAGCTCCCCCCGAGCGGGGGTACACCATGAGCAGTTCTTC. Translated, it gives CASSSPRAGVHHEQFF.

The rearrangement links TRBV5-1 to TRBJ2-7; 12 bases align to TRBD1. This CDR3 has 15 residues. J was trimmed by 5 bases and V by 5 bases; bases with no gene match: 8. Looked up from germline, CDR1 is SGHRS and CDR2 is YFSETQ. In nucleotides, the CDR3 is TGCGCCAGCAGATCGGGGACAGGGGGCTTCAACGAGCAGTACTTC. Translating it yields CASRSGTGGFNEQYF.

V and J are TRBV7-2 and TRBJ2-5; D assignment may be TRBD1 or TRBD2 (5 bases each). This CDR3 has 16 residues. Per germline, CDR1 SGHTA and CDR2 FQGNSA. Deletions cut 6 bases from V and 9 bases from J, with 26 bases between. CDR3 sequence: CASSPGTTSFFGAQYF. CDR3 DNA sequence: TGTGCCAGCAGTCCCGGGACGACCTCGTTCTTTGGGGCCCAGTACTTC.

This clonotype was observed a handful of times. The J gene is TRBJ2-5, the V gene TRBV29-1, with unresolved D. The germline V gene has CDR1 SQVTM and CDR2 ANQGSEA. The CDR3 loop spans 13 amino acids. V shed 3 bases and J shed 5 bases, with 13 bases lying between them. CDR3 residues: CSVDRVHGETQYF. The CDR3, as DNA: TGCAGCGTTGACCGGGTCCACGGGGAGACCCAGTACTTC.

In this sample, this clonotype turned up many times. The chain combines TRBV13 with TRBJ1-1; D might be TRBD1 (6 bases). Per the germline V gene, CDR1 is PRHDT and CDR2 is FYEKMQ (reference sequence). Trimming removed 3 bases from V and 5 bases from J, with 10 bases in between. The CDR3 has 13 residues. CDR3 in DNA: TGTGCCAGCAGCTTGAGGGGGAAGACTGAAGCTTTCTTT. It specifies CASSLRGKTEAFF.

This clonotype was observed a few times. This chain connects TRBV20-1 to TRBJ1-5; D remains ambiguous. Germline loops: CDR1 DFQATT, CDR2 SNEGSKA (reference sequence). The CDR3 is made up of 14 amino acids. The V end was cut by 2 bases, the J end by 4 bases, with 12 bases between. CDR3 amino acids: CSARNTVRNQPQHF. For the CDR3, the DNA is TGCAGTGCTAGAAACACGGTCAGGAATCAGCCCCAGCATTTT.

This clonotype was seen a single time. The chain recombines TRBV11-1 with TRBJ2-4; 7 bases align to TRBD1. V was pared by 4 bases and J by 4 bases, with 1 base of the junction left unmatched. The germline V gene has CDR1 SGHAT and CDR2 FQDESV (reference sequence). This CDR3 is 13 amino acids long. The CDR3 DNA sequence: TGTGCCAGCAGCTCGACAGGGAAAAACATTCAGTACTTC. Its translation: CASSSTGKNIQYF.

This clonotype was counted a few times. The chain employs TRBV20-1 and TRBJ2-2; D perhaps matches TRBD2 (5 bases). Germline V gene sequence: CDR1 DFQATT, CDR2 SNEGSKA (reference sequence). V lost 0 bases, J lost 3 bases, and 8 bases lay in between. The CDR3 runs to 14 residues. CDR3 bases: TGCAGTGCTAGAGATCGGGGAGACACCGGGGAGCTGTTTTTT. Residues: CSARDRGDTGELFF.

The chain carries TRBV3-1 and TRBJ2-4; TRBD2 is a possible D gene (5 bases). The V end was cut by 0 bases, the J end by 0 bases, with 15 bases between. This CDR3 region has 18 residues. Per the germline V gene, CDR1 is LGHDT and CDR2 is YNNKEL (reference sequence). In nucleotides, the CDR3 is TGTGCCAGCAGCCAAGATACTTTCGGGGTCTCAGCCAAAAACATTCAGTACTTC. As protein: CASSQDTFGVSAKNIQYF. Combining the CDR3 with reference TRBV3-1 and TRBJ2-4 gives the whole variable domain DTAVSQTPKYLVTQMGNDKSIKCEQNLGHDTMYWYKQDSKKFLKIMFSYNNKELIINETVPNRFSPKSPDKAHLNLHINSLELGDSAVYFCASSQDTFGVSAKNIQYFGAGTRLSVL.

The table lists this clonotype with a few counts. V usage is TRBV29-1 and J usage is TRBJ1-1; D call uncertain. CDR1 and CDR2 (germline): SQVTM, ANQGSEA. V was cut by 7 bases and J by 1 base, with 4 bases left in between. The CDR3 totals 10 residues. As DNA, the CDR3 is TGCAGCGCCCGGAACACTGAAGCTTTCTTT. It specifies CSARNTEAFF.

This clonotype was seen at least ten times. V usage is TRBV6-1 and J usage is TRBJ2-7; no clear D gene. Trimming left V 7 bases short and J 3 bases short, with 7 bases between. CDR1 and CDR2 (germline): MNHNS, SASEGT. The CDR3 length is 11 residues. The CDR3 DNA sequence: TGTGCCAGCATGAGATTCTACGAGCAGTACTTC. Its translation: CASMRFYEQYF.

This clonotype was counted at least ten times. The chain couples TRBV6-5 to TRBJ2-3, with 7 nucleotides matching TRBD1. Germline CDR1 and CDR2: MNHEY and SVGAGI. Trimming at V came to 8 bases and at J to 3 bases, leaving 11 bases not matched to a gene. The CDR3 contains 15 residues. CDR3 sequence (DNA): TGTGCCAGCGAAGGGACAGCTAGAAAAACAGATACGCAGTATTTT. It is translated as CASEGTARKTDTQYF.

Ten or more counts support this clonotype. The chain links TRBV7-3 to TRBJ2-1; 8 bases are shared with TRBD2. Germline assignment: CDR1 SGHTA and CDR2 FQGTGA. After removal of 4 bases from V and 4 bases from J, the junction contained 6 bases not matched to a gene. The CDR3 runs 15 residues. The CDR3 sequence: CASSSFGGAYNEQFF. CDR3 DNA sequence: TGTGCCAGCAGCTCCTTCGGGGGGGCTTACAATGAGCAGTTCTTC.

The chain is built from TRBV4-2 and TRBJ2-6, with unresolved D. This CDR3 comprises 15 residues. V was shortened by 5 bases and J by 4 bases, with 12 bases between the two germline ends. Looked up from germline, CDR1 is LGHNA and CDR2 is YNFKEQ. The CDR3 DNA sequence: TGTGCCAGCAGCTTAGGACGTTCCGGGGCCAACGTCCTGACTTTC. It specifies CASSLGRSGANVLTF.

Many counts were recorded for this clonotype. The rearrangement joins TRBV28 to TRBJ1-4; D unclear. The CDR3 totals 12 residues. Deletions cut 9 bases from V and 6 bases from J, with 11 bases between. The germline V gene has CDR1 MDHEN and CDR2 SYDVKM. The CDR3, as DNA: TGTGCCAGTGCGGGCGGGGATGAAAAACTGTTTTTT. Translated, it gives CASAGGDEKLFF.

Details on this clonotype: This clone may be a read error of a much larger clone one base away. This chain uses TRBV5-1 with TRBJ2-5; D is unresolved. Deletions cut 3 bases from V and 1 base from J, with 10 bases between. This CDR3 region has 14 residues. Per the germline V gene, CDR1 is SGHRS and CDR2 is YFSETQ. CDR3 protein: CASSSLRTQETQYF. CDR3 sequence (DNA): TGCGCCAGCAGCTCCTTACGAACCCAAGAGACCCAGTACTTC.